This T cell receptor beta chain appears in the sequencing data of a study of Ad26.COV2.S vaccination and SARS-CoV-2 variants. J gave up 5 bases and V 3 bases, and 8 bases lay outside the gene matches. The CDR3 has 16 residues. Germline values: CDR1 MDHEN, CDR2 SYDVKM. Profiling relied on immunoSEQ multiplex PCR, and the TCRdb table lists in-frame clones only, not all of them. This repertoire shows about 100,000 clones, less than 85% found once; its top ten account for 15% to 20%. The V and J genes are TRBV28 and TRBJ2-7; 12 bases are shared with TRBD1. The sequences come from peripheral blood, collected after recovery from COVID-19. This sequence was found in a human donor who had recovered from COVID-19. Here the CDR3 reads CASSLGIGTGGDEQYF. In DNA form, the CDR3 reads TGTGCCAGCAGTTTGGGTATCGGGACAGGGGGCGACGAGCAGTACTTC.